The sample holds a few counts of the clone carrying this TCR beta chain. Antigen unknown. TCRdb fed the reads into MiXCR, producing one record per CDR3 protein. The sample has some 800,000 distinct CDR3 sequences, roughly 29% seen once; the top ten hold less than 15%. There are 17 residues in the CDR3. V lost 10 bases to trimming and J lost 2 bases; unmatched junction nucleotides: 17. Germline V lookup: CDR1 MNHEY, CDR2 SMNVEV (reference sequence). The data are from a study of T cell repertoires in cytomegalovirus infection. About the study: It was recently identified HLA-C-restricted and well-studied HLA-B-restricted CMV epitopes that the study used.

This receptor was identified in a human donor in good health (CMV status not recorded). Some clones in this sample may be carry-over from other donors' samples. This chain uses TRBV27 with TRBJ1-2; TRBD1 matches at 9 bases. Sequenced material: cultured CD8+ T cells from PBMCs, taken from culture after CMV antigen stimulation. CDR3 bases: TGTGCCACCCGCGGGGGACAGGGTGGAATTTGGAACTATGGCTACACCTTC. This codes for CATRGGQGGIWNYGYTF.